One sample yielded the 8 T cell receptor beta chains listed below, sequenced in a study of cytomegalovirus exposure and HLA in healthy donors. The study ran its PCR with 60 Vbeta and 13 Jbeta primers. Only in-frame clones appear in the TCRdb table, and some are missing; sequencing was by immunoSEQ multiplex PCR. The top ten clones hold 1.5% to 2% of a sample with roughly 180,000 clones, around three quarters of them seen once. The sequencing input was PBMCs. These TCRs come from a woman in her thirties in good health and CMV-seronegative.

The chain couples TRBV2 to TRBJ1-1; the D is unclear. Germline-derived CDR1 and CDR2 are SNHLY and FYNNEI. The CDR3 totals 13 residues. V was cut by 6 bases and J by 6 bases, with 14 bases left in between. The chain's CDR3 is CASRERIVAEAFF. In DNA, the CDR3 is TGTGCCAGCAGGGAGCGCATTGTCGCTGAAGCTTTCTTT.

As DNA, the CDR3 is TGTGCCAGTAGTCTTGGACAGGGGGCCAACACTGAAGCTTTCTTT. Translating it yields CASSLGQGANTEAFF. The J gene is TRBJ1-1, the V gene TRBV19; 11 positions agree with TRBD1. The CDR3 has 15 amino acids. Trimming removed 5 bases from V and 2 bases from J; junction bases left unmatched: 4. Germline V gene lookup returns CDR1 LNHDA and CDR2 SQIVND (reference sequence).

This clone was detected only once. The chain joins TRBV5-1 to TRBJ2-3, with D possibly being TRBD2 (5 bases). CDR3 length: 12 residues. From germline, CDR1 is SGHRS and CDR2 YFSETQ. Trimming cost V 4 bases and J 14 bases, with 17 bases left between them. The CDR3 spells CASSPTIRRPYF. The CDR3 DNA reads as TGCGCCAGCAGCCCGACTATCCGCCGACCGTATTTT.

The chain combines TRBV16 with TRBJ1-1; 7 bases map to TRBD1. The germline CDR1 and CDR2 sequences are KGHSY and FQNENV. V was pared by 4 bases and J by 2 bases, with 4 bases of the junction left unmatched. This CDR3 contains 14 residues. CDR3 protein: CASSPRDSNTEAFF. Here the CDR3 DNA reads TGTGCCAGCAGCCCCCGGGACAGCAACACTGAAGCTTTCTTT.

This clone was found a few times. At one boundary the junction diverges from the germline segment, which might be a read error. V and J are TRBV30 and TRBJ1-1, with TRBD1 as a possible D gene (6 bases). Germline V CDR1 and CDR2: GTSNPN, SVGIG (reference sequence). This CDR3 comprises 14 residues. The CDR3 DNA reads as TGTGCCTCGAGTGTCACAGGGTCATTCACTGAAGCTTTCTTT. Protein sequence: CASSVTGSFTEAFF.

This sequence joins TRBV6-5 and TRBJ1-2; 9 positions match TRBD1. V was pared by 5 bases and J by 5 bases, with 6 bases of the junction left unmatched. The germline V gene has CDR1 MNHEY and CDR2 SVGAGI. This CDR3 has 14 amino acids. CDR3 nucleotides: TGTGCCAGCAGTGACGGACAGGGGTATTATGGCTACACCTTC. This codes for CASSDGQGYYGYTF.

J is TRBJ2-1 and V is TRBV2; 8 bases are shared with TRBD2. Germline V gives CDR1 SNHLY, CDR2 FYNNEI. There are 17 residues in the CDR3. V trimming: 3 bases; J trimming: 0 bases; junction bases outside the gene matches: 7. The CDR3 loop reads CASSEVAGSSSYNEQFF. CDR3 coding DNA: TGTGCCAGCAGTGAGGTAGCGGGGTCCAGCTCCTACAATGAGCAGTTCTTC. Using reference TRBV2 and TRBJ2-1 for the parts outside the CDR3, the full variable domain is EPEVTQTPSHQVTQMGQEVILRCVPISNHLYFYWYRQILGQKVEFLVSFYNNEISEKSEIFDDQFSVERPDGSNFTLKIRSTKLEDSAMYFCASSEVAGSSSYNEQFFGPGTRLTVL.

To note about this clone: The identical CDR3 is also encoded by other nucleotide sequences in the sample. The chain joins TRBV7-2 to TRBJ1-5; a possible D gene is TRBD1 (6 bases). The CDR3 runs to 14 residues. Trimming shortened V by 6 bases and J by 3 bases, and 12 bases separated the two germline ends. The germline gives CDR1 SGHTA, CDR2 FQGNSA. CDR3 in amino acids: CASSRGQLNQPQHF. The CDR3, as DNA: TGTGCCAGCAGTCGAGGACAGCTCAATCAGCCCCAGCATTTT.